Listed below are T cell receptor beta chains from one sample, sequenced in a study of T cells in tumors after PD-1 blockade. Clones were read by immunoSEQ multiplex PCR, and TCRdb kept only the in-frame ones, dropping some. The sample lists over 3,000 clones, less than 70% occurring once. The sequencing here drew on tumor tissue, taken after anti-PD-1 treatment. Source of these receptors: a human donor with cutaneous squamous cell carcinoma. Each CDR3 is given with its conserved first and last residue. Fields, in order: J gene, V gene, D gene, clone size, CDR3 protein, CDR3 DNA. D genes are given only for firm matches. The listing skips clone size in some rows; elsewhere it reads once, few, many or a size class.

j_call: TRBJ2-3; v_call: TRBV27; d_call: TRBD2; clone_size: large; cdr3_aa: CASSWEGLDTQYF; cdr3_nt: TGTGCCAGCAGTTGGGAGGGGCTCGATACGCAGTATTTT
j_call: TRBJ1-4; v_call: TRBV2; d_call: TRBD1; clone_size: -; cdr3_aa: CASSENRGPGEKLFF; cdr3_nt: TGTGCCAGCAGTGAAAACAGGGGGCCGGGTGAAAAACTGTTTTTT
j_call: TRBJ2-7; v_call: TRBV30; d_call: TRBD1; clone_size: hyperexpanded; cdr3_aa: CAWNGRQGMYF; cdr3_nt: TGTGCCTGGAATGGTAGACAGGGTATGTACTTC
j_call: TRBJ2-1; v_call: TRBV7-6; d_call: TRBD2; clone_size: medium-sized; cdr3_aa: CASSSNPSGGGTYNEQFF; cdr3_nt: TGTGCCAGCAGCTCTAACCCCTCGGGGGGGGGAACTTACAATGAGCAGTTCTTC
j_call: TRBJ1-1; v_call: TRBV27; d_call: -; clone_size: few; cdr3_aa: CASSSGLEAFF; cdr3_nt: TGTGCCAGCAGTTCAGGACTTGAAGCTTTCTTT
j_call: TRBJ1-1; v_call: TRBV28; d_call: -; clone_size: once; cdr3_aa: CASSFDTFGGEAFF; cdr3_nt: TGTGCCAGCAGTTTTGACACATTCGGGGGTGAAGCTTTCTTT
j_call: TRBJ2-1; v_call: TRBV5-4; d_call: -; clone_size: -; cdr3_aa: CASSLPDSTLNEQFF; cdr3_nt: TGTGCCAGCAGCTTACCGGACAGCACCCTCAATGAGCAGTTCTTC
j_call: TRBJ1-1; v_call: TRBV19; d_call: -; clone_size: -; cdr3_aa: CASSGSMNTEAFF; cdr3_nt: TGTGCCAGTAGCGGTTCCATGAACACTGAAGCTTTCTTT
j_call: TRBJ2-1; v_call: TRBV2; d_call: -; clone_size: large; cdr3_aa: CASSGGGTVYNEQFF; cdr3_nt: TGTGCCAGCAGTGGAGGGGGGACAGTATACAATGAGCAGTTCTTC
j_call: TRBJ2-7; v_call: TRBV10-1; d_call: TRBD1; clone_size: once; cdr3_aa: CASSAPDRGGNEQYF; cdr3_nt: TGCGCCAGCAGTGCCCCGGACAGGGGAGGTAACGAGCAGTACTTC
j_call: TRBJ2-5; v_call: TRBV7-6; d_call: TRBD1; clone_size: medium-sized; cdr3_aa: CASSLGRDRETQYF; cdr3_nt: TGTGCCAGCAGCTTGGGCAGGGACAGGGAGACCCAGTACTTC
j_call: TRBJ1-2; v_call: TRBV7-9; d_call: -; clone_size: large; cdr3_aa: CASSRAYGYTF; cdr3_nt: TGTGCCAGCAGCAGAGCCTATGGCTACACCTTC
j_call: TRBJ1-2; v_call: TRBV5-1; d_call: -; clone_size: -; cdr3_aa: CARIDYGYTF; cdr3_nt: TGCGCCAGGATCGACTATGGCTACACCTTC
j_call: TRBJ1-5; v_call: TRBV6-4; d_call: TRBD1; clone_size: few; cdr3_aa: CASKPDRGSNQPQHF; cdr3_nt: TGTGCCAGCAAACCCGACAGGGGGAGCAATCAGCCCCAGCATTTT
j_call: TRBJ2-7; v_call: TRBV28; d_call: -; clone_size: -; cdr3_aa: CASSSIGQGRSYEQYF; cdr3_nt: TGTGCCAGCAGTTCGATAGGGCAGGGTCGTTCCTACGAGCAGTACTTC